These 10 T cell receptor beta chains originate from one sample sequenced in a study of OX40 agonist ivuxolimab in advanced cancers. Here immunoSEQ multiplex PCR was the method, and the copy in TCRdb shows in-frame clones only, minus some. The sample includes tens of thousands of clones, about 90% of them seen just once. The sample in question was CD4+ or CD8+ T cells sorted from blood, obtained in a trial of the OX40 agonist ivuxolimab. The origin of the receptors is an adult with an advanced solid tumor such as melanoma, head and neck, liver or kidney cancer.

CDR3 in DNA: TGTGCCAGCAGCGCAGCAAGTTATAACTATGGCTACACCTTC. It encodes CASSAASYNYGYTF. The V and J genes are TRBV9 and TRBJ1-2; unclear D gene. Trimming left V 3 bases short and J 1 base short, with 10 bases between. This CDR3 region has 14 residues. CDR1 and CDR2 from the germline V gene are SGDLS and YYNGEE.

CDR3: CASSLGILPGTEAFF. CDR3 sequence (DNA): TGTGCCAGCAGCTTGGGTATACTACCGGGAACTGAAGCTTTCTTT. The chain carries TRBV7-2 and TRBJ1-1, with D hard to call. V was shortened by 3 bases and J by 5 bases, with 16 bases between the two germline ends. Germline V CDR1 and CDR2: SGHTA, FQGNSA. The CDR3 is made up of 15 amino acids.

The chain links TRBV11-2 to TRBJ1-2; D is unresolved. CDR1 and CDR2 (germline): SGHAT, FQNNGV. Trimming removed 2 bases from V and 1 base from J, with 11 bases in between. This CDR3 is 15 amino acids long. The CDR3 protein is CASSLTPGSNYGYTF. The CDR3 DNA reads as TGTGCCAGCAGCTTAACCCCGGGCAGTAACTATGGCTACACCTTC. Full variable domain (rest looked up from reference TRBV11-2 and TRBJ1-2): EAGVAQSPRYKIIEKRQSVAFWCNPISGHATLYWYQQILGQGPKLLIQFQNNGVVDDSQLPKDRFSAERLKGVDSTLKIQPAKLEDSAVYLCASSLTPGSNYGYTFGSGTRLTVV.

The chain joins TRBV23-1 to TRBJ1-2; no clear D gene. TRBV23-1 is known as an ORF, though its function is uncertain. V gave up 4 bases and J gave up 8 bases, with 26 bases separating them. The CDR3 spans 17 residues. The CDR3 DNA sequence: TGCGCCAGCAGTCCCCTACATCGCGATTCAGGTGCTAAGGGCTACACCTTC. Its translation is CASSPLHRDSGAKGYTF.

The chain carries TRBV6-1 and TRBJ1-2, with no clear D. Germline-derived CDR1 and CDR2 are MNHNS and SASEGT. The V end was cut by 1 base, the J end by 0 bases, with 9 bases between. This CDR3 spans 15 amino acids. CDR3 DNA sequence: TGTGCCAGCAGTGAAGTAGCCGGAGCTAACTATGGCTACACCTTC. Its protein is CASSEVAGANYGYTF.

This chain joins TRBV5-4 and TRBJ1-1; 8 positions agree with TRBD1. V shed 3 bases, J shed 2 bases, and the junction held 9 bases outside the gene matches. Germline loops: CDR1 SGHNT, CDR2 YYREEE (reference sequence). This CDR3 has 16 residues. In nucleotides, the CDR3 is TGTGCCAGCAGCTCCAAAACGGACAGGGCCAACACTGAAGCTTTCTTT. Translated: CASSSKTDRANTEAFF.

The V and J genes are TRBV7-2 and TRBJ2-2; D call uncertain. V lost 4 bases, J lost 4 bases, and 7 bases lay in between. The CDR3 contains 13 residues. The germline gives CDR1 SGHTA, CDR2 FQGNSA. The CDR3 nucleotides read TGTGCCAGCAGCTATTGGCGCACCGGGGAGCTGTTTTTT. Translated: CASSYWRTGELFF.

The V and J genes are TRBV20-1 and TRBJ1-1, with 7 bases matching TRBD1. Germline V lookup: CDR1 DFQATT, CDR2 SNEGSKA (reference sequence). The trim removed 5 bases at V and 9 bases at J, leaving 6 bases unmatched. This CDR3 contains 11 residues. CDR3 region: CSALLQGKAFF. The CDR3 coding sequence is TGCAGTGCTCTATTACAGGGGAAAGCTTTCTTT.

The CDR3 loop is CASSPLRQGGRAEAFF. CDR3 DNA: TGTGCCAGTAGTCCGCTCCGACAGGGAGGAAGGGCTGAAGCTTTCTTT. The V gene is TRBV19, the J gene TRBJ1-1; TRBD1 agrees at 7 bases. This CDR3 spans 16 amino acids. Germline loops: CDR1 LNHDA, CDR2 SQIVND (reference sequence). V shed 5 bases and J 6 bases; nucleotides not matched to a gene: 15.

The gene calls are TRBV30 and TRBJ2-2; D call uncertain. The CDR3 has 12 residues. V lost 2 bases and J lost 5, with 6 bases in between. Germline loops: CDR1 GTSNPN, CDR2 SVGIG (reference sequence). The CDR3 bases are TGTGCCTGGAGTCAAGCTACCGGGGAGCTGTTTTTT. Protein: CAWSQATGELFF. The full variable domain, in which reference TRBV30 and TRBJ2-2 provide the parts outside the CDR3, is SQTIHQWPATLVQPVGSPLSLECTVEGTSNPNLYWYRQAAGRGLQLLFYSVGIGQISSEVPQNLSASRPQDRQFILSSKKLLLSDSGFYLCAWSQATGELFFGEGSRLTVL.